The clone carrying this TCR beta chain was found a few times. Its antigen remains unidentified. The sample originates from a study of response to subunit inactivated influenza vaccine. General study results and limits: Authors suggested that a seasonal influenza vaccination recruits few new T cells each time.

TCRdb re-called the RT-PCR reads with MiXCR, one entry per CDR3 protein. This sample carries about 800,000 distinct CDR3 sequences, about 20% of them seen once, and the ten largest clones take 9.5% to 13%. Germline CDR1 ENHRY, CDR2 SYGVKD. The CDR3 length is 13 residues. V shed 3 bases and J shed 2 bases, with 8 bases lying between them. This specimen was PBMCs from blood, taken 4 to 6 days after vaccination. The rearrangement uses TRBV10-3 and TRBJ2-7; D ambiguous. This TCR was recovered from a middle-aged man who received an inactivated influenza vaccine. The CDR3 coding sequence is TGTGCCATCAGTGAAGCCGCAACCTACGAGCAGTACTTC. Its translation is CAISEAATYEQYF.